This T cell receptor beta chain was sequenced for a study of T cells in Graves' hyperthyroidism and ophthalmopathy. The overall study: Upon initial diagnosis and before any treatment, peripheral blood was collected.

The ends were cut back, 1 base at V and 7 bases at J, with 13 bases in the middle. The V gene's germline CDR1 is SNHLY and CDR2 FYNNEI. This CDR3 comprises 15 residues. Together with thyroid ultrasound, orbital computed tomography, serum thyroxine and TRAb, clinical symptoms were used for diagnoses. Authors of the study amplified TCR beta CDR3 regions from RNA transcripts. A first-round RT-PCR of the TCR CDR3 used the HTBI primer set. MiXCR was run by TCRdb on the multiplex PCR reads, yielding one entry per CDR3 protein. The sample records roughly 530,000 distinct CDR3 sequences, over 15% being singletons.

This receptor was identified in a woman aged 18-29 years with Graves' ophthalmopathy. Sequencing input: blood. This chain links TRBV2 with TRBJ1-4, with a possible D match to TRBD1 (5 bases). The CDR3 is CASSEEVGGSEKLFF. CDR3 bases: TGTGCCAGCAGTGAAGAGGTGGGGGGGAGTGAAAAACTGTTTTTT.